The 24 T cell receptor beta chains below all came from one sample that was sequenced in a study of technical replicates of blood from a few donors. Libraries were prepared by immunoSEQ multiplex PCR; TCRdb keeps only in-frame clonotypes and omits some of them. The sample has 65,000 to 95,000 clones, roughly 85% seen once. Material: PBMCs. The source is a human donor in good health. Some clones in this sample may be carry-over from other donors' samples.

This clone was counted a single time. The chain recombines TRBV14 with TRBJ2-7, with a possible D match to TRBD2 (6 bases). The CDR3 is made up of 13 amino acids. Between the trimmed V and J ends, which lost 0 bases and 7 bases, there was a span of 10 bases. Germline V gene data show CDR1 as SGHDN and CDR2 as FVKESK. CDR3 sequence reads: CASSQDSGREQYF. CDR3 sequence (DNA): TGTGCCAGCAGCCAAGACAGCGGGCGGGAGCAGTACTTC. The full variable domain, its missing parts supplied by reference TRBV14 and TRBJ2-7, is EAGVTQFPSHSVIEKGQTVTLRCDPISGHDNLYWYRRVMGKEIKFLLHFVKESKQDESGMPNNRFLAERTGGTYSTLKVQPAELEDSGVYFCASSQDSGREQYFGPGTRLTVT.

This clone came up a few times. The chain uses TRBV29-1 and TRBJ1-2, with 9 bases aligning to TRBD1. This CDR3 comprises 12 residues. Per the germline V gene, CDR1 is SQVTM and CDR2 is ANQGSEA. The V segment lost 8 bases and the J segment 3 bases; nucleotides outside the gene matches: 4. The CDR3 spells CSIRDRDYGYTF. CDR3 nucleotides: TGCAGCATCCGGGACAGGGACTATGGCTACACCTTC.

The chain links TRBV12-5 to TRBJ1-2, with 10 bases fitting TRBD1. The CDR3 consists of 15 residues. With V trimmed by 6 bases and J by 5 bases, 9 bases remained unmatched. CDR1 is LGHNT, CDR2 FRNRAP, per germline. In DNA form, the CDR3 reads TGTGCTAGTGGCCTACTGACGGGACAGGGGTATGGCTACACCTTC. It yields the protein CASGLLTGQGYGYTF.

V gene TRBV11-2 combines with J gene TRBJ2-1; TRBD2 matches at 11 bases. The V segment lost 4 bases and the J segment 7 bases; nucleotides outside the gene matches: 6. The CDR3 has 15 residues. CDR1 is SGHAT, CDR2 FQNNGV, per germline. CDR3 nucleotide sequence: TGTGCCAGCAGCTCTCTCCGACTAGCGGGGAATGAGCAGTTCTTC. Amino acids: CASSSLRLAGNEQFF.

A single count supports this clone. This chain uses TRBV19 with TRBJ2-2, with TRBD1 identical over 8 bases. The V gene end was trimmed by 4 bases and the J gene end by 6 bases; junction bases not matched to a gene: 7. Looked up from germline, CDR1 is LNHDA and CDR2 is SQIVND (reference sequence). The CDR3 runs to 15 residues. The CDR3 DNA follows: TGTGCCAGTAGTACCCCTAACAGGGGGTCCGGGGAGCTGTTTTTT. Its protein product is CASSTPNRGSGELFF.

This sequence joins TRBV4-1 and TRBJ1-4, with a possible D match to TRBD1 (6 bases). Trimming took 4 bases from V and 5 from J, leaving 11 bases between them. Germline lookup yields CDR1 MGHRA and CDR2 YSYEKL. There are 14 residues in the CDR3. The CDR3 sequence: CASSPDRVNEKLFF. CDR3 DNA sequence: TGCGCCAGCAGCCCGGACAGAGTGAATGAAAAACTGTTTTTT.

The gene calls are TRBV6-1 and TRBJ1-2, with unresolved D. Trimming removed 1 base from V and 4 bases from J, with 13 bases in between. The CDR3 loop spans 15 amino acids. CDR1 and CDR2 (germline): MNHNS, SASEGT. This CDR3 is CASSEGTLSVYGYTF. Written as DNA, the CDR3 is TGTGCCAGCAGTGAAGGAACATTGTCCGTCTATGGCTACACCTTC.

For the CDR3, the DNA is TGTGCCAGCAGCCATGTTGGTAGAGGCACAGATACGCAGTATTTT. Translated: CASSHVGRGTDTQYF. The gene calls are TRBV5-4 and TRBJ2-3; D not certain. The V end lost 4 bases, the J end lost 1 base, and 13 bases lay between the germline ends. The CDR3 sequence is 15 residues long. The V gene's germline CDR1 is SGHNT and CDR2 YYREEE (reference sequence).

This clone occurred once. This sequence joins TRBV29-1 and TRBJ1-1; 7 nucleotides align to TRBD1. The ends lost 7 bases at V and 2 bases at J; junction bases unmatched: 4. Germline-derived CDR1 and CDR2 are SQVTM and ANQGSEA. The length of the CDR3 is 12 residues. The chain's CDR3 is CSGQGVNTEAFF. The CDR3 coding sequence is TGCAGCGGACAGGGTGTAAACACTGAAGCTTTCTTT.

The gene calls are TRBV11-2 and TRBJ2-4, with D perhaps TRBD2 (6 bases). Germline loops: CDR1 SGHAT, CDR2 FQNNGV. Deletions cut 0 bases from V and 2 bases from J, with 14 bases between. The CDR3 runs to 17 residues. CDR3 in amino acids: CASSLDGLGGTKNIQYF. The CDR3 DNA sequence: TGTGCCAGCAGCTTAGACGGCCTAGGAGGGACCAAAAACATTCAGTACTTC.

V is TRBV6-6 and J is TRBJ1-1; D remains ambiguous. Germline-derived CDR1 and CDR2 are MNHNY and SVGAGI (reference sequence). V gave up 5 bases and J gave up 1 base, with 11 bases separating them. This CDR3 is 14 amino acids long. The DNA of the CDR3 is TGTGCCAGCAGTGCATGGGGAGGGAACACTGAAGCTTTCTTT. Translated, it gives CASSAWGGNTEAFF.

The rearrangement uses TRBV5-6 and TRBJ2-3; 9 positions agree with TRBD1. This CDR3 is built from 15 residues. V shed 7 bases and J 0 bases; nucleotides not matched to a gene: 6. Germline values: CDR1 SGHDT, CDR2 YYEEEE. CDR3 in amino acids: CASFTGGFSTDTQYF. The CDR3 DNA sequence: TGTGCCAGCTTCACAGGGGGCTTTAGCACAGATACGCAGTATTTT.

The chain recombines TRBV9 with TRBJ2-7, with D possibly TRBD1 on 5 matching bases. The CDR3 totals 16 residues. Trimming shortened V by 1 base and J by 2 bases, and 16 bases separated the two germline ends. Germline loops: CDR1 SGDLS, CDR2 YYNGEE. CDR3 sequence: CASSVTGSEDTYEQYF. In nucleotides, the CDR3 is TGTGCCAGCAGCGTAACAGGAAGCGAGGATACCTACGAGCAGTACTTC.

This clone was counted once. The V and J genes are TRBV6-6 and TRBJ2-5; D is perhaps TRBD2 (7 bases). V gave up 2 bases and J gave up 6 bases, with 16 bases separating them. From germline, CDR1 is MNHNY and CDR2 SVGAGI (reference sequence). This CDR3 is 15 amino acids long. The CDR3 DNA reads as TGTGCCAGCAGTTACGGGGGGGGCACTGGAAAGACCCAGTACTTC. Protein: CASSYGGGTGKTQYF.

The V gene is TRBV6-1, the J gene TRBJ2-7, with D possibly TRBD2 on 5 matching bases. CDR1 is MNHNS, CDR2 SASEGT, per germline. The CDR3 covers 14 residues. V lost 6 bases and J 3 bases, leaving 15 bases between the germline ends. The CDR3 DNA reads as TGTGCCAGCAGGACCCCGGGGAGAGGCTACGAGCAGTACTTC. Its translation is CASRTPGRGYEQYF.

The CDR3 reads CASSLVRGARSEQYF. Written as DNA, the CDR3 is TGTGCCAGCAGCTTAGTTCGGGGGGCGCGATCCGAGCAGTACTTC. The J gene is TRBJ2-7, the V gene TRBV7-9; the D gene is possibly TRBD2 (7 bases). Germline V CDR1 and CDR2: SEHNR, FQNEAQ (reference sequence). The germline V and J ends were trimmed by 1 base and 6 bases, with 16 bases remaining between them. CDR3 length: 15 amino acids.

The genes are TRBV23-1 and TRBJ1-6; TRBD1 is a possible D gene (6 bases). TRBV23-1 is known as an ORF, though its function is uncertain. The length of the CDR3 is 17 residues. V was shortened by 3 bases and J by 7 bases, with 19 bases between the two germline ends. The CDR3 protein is CASSHTKGGISNSPLHF. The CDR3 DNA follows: TGCGCCAGCAGTCATACCAAGGGGGGGATTTCGAATTCACCCCTCCACTTT.

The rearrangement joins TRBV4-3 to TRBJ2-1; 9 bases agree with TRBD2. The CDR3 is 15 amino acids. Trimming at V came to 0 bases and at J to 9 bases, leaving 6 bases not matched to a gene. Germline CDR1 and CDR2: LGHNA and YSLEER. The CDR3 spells CASSQEGGRAGEQFF. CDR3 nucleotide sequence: TGCGCCAGCAGCCAAGAGGGCGGGAGGGCCGGTGAGCAGTTCTTC.

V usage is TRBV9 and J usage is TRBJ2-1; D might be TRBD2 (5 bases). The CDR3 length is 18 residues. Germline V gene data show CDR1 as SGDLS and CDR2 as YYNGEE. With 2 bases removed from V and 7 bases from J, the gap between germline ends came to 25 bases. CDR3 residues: CASSVSPPGLRENNEQFF. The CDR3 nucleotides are TGTGCCAGCAGCGTCAGTCCCCCAGGTCTTAGGGAGAATAATGAGCAGTTCTTC.

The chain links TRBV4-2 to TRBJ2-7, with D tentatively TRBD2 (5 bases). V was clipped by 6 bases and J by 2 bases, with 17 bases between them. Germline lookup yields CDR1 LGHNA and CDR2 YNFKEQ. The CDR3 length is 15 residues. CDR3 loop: CASSRATGSPYEQYF. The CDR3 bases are TGTGCCAGCAGTCGTGCAACGGGATCCCCCTACGAGCAGTACTTC.

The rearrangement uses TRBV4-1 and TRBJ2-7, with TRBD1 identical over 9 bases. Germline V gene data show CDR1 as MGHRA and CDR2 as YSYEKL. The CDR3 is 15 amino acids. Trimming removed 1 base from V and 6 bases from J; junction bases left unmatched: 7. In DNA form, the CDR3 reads TGCGCCAGCAGCCAAGCGGGACAGGGAGTCGGCGAGCAGTACTTC. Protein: CASSQAGQGVGEQYF.

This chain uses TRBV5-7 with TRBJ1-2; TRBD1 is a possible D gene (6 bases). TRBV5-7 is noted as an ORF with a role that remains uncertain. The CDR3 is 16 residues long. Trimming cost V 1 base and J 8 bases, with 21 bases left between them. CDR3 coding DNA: TGTGCCAGCAGCTTGTACGTCCAGGGGAGTTTTAGAGGCTACACCTTC. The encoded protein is CASSLYVQGSFRGYTF.

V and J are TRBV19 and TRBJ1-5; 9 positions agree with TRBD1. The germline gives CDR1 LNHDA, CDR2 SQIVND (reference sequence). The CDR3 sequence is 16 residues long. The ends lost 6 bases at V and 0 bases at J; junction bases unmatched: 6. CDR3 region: CASRGTGTYSNQPQHF. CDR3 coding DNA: TGTGCCAGTAGGGGGACAGGGACATATAGCAATCAGCCCCAGCATTTT.

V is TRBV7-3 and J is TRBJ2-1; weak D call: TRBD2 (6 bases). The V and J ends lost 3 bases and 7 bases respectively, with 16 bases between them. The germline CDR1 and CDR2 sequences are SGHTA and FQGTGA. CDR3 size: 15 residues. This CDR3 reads CASSLGGAGLNEQFF. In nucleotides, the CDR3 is TGTGCCAGCAGCTTGGGCGGGGCGGGCCTGAATGAGCAGTTCTTC.